This entry describes one TCR beta chain. Trimming took 8 bases from V and 6 from J, leaving 15 bases between them. CDR3 length: 12 amino acids. Germline V CDR1 and CDR2: SQVTM, ANQGSEA. The sample belongs to a study of PD-L1 blockade in urothelial cancer. Study overall: The researchers analyzed blood 3 weeks (second dose) and 6 weeks after treatment start.

Synthetic TCR analog templates were spiked into each PCR. Data came from immunoSEQ multiplex PCR; TCRdb stores just in-frame clones and leaves some out. Of roughly 48,000 clones in the sample, approximately 87% are singletons; the top ten hold about 5.3%. Samples were collected from each patient before treatment and during treatment. Each patient gave between 1 and 8 of them in total. The sequencing here drew on PBMCs, taken around atezolizumab (anti-PD-L1) treatment. This sequence originates from a man in his forties or fifties with urothelial cancer. The chain links TRBV29-1 to TRBJ2-3, with a weak D call TRBD2 (5 bases). DNA of the CDR3: TGCAGCTTTAGTGGGGAGACGGATACGCAGTATTTT. The encoded protein is CSFSGETDTQYF.